This T cell receptor (beta chain) emerged from a study of cytomegalovirus exposure and HLA in healthy donors. Study details: The roughly 120 validation repertoires, a later analysis reported, used the same platform as the approximately 700 first-cohort repertoires.

General study findings and limits: First-cohort TCR clusters tended to co-occur in the approximately 130 validation repertoires, a later analysis found. The study labeled 164 TCR beta chains cytomegalovirus-associated.

Profiled with immunoSEQ multiplex PCR; TCRdb holds only in-frame clones, not every one. The data show 150,000 to 200,000 clones, with more than 75% seen just once and 1.4% to 1.5% held by the top ten. From the roughly 120-subject validation cohort, which was separate from the roughly 620-subject first cohort, the donors were drawn. As for this clone: The antigen is unknown.

The clonotype originates from a young woman in good health and CMV-seronegative. Sequences were obtained from PBMCs.

CDR3 nucleotides: TGTGCCAGCAGCTTAGCGGCTAGCGGACTCTACGAGCAGTACTTC. Amino acids: CASSLAASGLYEQYF. The chain joins TRBV7-9 to TRBJ2-7, with TRBD2 identical over 7 bases. V shed 0 bases, J shed 3 bases, and the junction held 5 bases outside the gene matches. The CDR3 is 15 residues long. In germline, CDR1 is SEHNR, CDR2 FQNEAQ (reference sequence).